This TCR beta chain was retrieved from a study of T cell repertoires in cytomegalovirus infection. About the study: Alongside well-studied HLA-B-restricted CMV epitopes, recently identified HLA-C-restricted CMV epitopes were also used. Carrying CMV and the relevant HLA type showed in public TCR beta signatures.

One entry per CDR3 protein, called by TCRdb with MiXCR from the reads. The sample lists about 920,000 distinct CDR3 sequences; roughly 30% were seen once. On this clonotype: The antigen is unknown.

Between the trimmed V and J ends, which lost 2 bases and 7 bases, there was a span of 11 bases. Germline V gives CDR1 MNHEY, CDR2 SVGEGT. This CDR3 has 14 amino acids. Whole-study results and caveats: HLA-C-restricted TCR beta clonotypes specific for CMV led the ex vivo response. Cumulative frequency (of public TCR beta family members) identified carriers of CMV plus the relevant HLA.

The chain uses TRBV6-2 or TRBV6-3 and TRBJ2-2; the D gene is possibly TRBD1 (5 bases). The sequence came from a human donor in good health (CMV status not recorded). Some clones in this sample may be carry-over from other donors' samples. The material sequenced was cultured CD8+ T cells from PBMCs, taken from culture after CMV antigen stimulation. CDR3 coding DNA: TGTGCCAGCAGTTACGCCAGGGTTCTCGGGGAGCTGTTTTTT. It is translated as CASSYARVLGELFF.